These T cell receptor beta chains were read from a single sample in a study of blood T cell repertoires in COVID-19. Using immunoSEQ multiplex PCR, the repertoire was profiled, and TCRdb retains in-frame clones only, with some absent. The sample contains about 150,000 clones, approximately 86% of which appear only once. Sequenced input: PBMCs or T cells enriched from blood (not recorded which). These receptors were obtained from a woman in her forties who had recovered from COVID-19. Each CDR3 is given with its conserved first and last residue. The D gene is left open where the match is weak. The size entry is marked missing in some rows and otherwise reads once, few, many or a size class.

J gene	clone size	D gene	V gene	CDR3 protein	CDR3 DNA
TRBJ2-2	.	TRBD2	TRBV11-2	CASRPLRGGSTGELFF	TGTGCCAGCAGACCCCTACGGGGGGGCAGCACCGGGGAGCTGTTTTTT
TRBJ2-7	.	.	TRBV15	CATSKNADEQYF	TGTGCCACCAGCAAAAATGCGGACGAGCAGTACTTC
TRBJ2-7	.	.	TRBV27	CASSLGGGPYEQYF	TGTGCCAGCAGTTTAGGGGGAGGCCCCTACGAGCAGTACTTC
TRBJ2-3	.	.	TRBV5-1	CASSFEGSTDTQYF	TGCGCCAGCAGCTTCGAGGGAAGCACAGATACGCAGTATTTT
TRBJ1-2	once	.	TRBV2	CASSSKTGQANYGYTF	TGTGCCAGCAGCAGCAAAACAGGGCAAGCTAACTATGGCTACACCTTC
TRBJ1-4	.	.	TRBV19	CASSPLEGVLEKLFF	TGTGCCAGTAGTCCCCTCGAAGGGGTTCTTGAAAAACTGTTTTTT
TRBJ1-6	.	.	TRBV18	CASSPPGEYNSPLHF	TGTGCCAGCTCACCACCAGGGGAATATAATTCACCCCTCCACTTT
TRBJ2-3	.	.	TRBV11-3	CASSPWDFRTDTQYF	TGTGCCAGCAGCCCCTGGGACTTCCGCACAGATACGCAGTATTTT
TRBJ1-2	.	.	TRBV6-1	CASSEAGGVRYTF	TGTGCCAGCAGTGAAGCTGGAGGGGTTCGCTACACCTTC
TRBJ2-3	.	TRBD2	TRBV2	CASSQDSGTRGTDTQYF	TGTGCCAGCAGCCAAGATTCCGGGACTAGAGGCACAGATACGCAGTATTTT
TRBJ1-3	.	.	TRBV28	CASSSSGSGNTIYF	TGTGCCAGCAGTTCCTCGGGGTCTGGAAACACCATATATTTT
TRBJ2-7	few	TRBD2	TRBV9	CASSVASGRDYEQYF	TGTGCCAGCAGCGTCGCTAGCGGGAGAGACTACGAGCAGTACTTC
TRBJ1-1	.	.	TRBV7-6	CASSLVPTADNAEAFF	TGTGCCAGCAGCTTAGTCCCAACGGCGGATAACGCTGAAGCTTTCTTT
TRBJ2-4	.	.	TRBV6-6	CASSYRGEGNIQYF	TGTGCCAGCAGTTACCGCGGGGAAGGAAACATTCAGTACTTC
TRBJ1-2	.	.	TRBV30	CAWSPDRLFNYGYTF	TGTGCCTGGAGTCCTGACAGGTTATTTAACTATGGCTACACCTTC
TRBJ1-2	.	TRBD1	TRBV5-8	CASSLAGTGGGYGYTF	TGTGCCAGCAGCTTGGCGGGGACAGGTGGAGGATATGGCTACACCTTC
TRBJ2-2	.	TRBD2	TRBV9	CASSPGTSGVGELFF	TGTGCCAGCAGCCCCGGGACTAGCGGGGTCGGGGAGCTGTTTTTT
TRBJ1-1	.	TRBD1	TRBV7-9	CASSSGQGANEAFF	TGTGCCAGCAGCTCGGGACAGGGGGCAAATGAAGCTTTCTTT
TRBJ2-5	once	TRBD2	TRBV27	CASSLTAGGRGKTQYF	TGTGCCAGCAGTTTAACGGCGGGGGGCCGGGGAAAGACCCAGTACTTC
TRBJ1-2	.	.	TRBV7-8	CASSPDHQGGTNGYTF	TGTGCCAGCAGCCCTGACCACCAGGGAGGGACTAATGGCTACACCTTC
TRBJ2-7	.	TRBD2	TRBV11-3	CASSISGGGSYEQYF	TGTGCCAGCAGCATTAGCGGGGGAGGTTCCTACGAGCAGTACTTC
TRBJ1-1	.	.	TRBV2	CASKPTATNTEAFF	TGTGCCAGCAAACCGACAGCAACAAACACTGAAGCTTTCTTT
TRBJ1-2	.	TRBD1	TRBV7-9	CASSLGTGTNGYTF	TGTGCCAGCAGCTTGGGGACAGGTACGAATGGCTACACCTTC
TRBJ2-7	.	.	TRBV28	CASSIKEWYNSYEQYF	TGTGCCAGCAGTATCAAAGAGTGGTATAACTCCTACGAGCAGTACTTC
TRBJ2-2	.	.	TRBV25-1	CASSSGGELFF	TGTGCCAGCAGCTCGGGCGGGGAGCTGTTTTTT
TRBJ2-4	.	TRBD2	TRBV6-6	CASSPMGLAVRGTKNIQYF	TGTGCCAGCAGTCCTATGGGACTAGCGGTGAGAGGTACCAAAAACATTCAGTACTTC
TRBJ2-7	.	TRBD1	TRBV11-2	CASSQSQTGAAYEQYF	TGTGCCAGCAGCCAATCTCAGACAGGGGCCGCCTACGAGCAGTACTTC
TRBJ1-4	few	TRBD1	TRBV19	CASSPQTGHLEKLFF	TGTGCCAGTAGCCCGCAGACAGGGCATTTGGAAAAACTGTTTTTT
TRBJ1-2	.	TRBD1	TRBV3-1/TRBV3-2	CASSQGDRGFFTF	TGTGCCAGCAGCCAAGGGGACAGGGGATTTTTCACCTTC
TRBJ2-1	.	TRBD2	TRBV4-2	CASSQDGPPSGGRNEQFF	TGTGCCAGCAGCCAAGATGGCCCTCCTAGCGGGGGGAGGAATGAGCAGTTCTTC
TRBJ2-1	.	.	TRBV6-5	CASSYSSNNEQFF	TGTGCCAGCAGTTATAGCAGCAACAATGAGCAGTTCTTC
TRBJ1-5	.	.	TRBV24-1	CATSDLPRGGNQPQHF	TGTGCCACCAGTGATTTGCCCAGGGGAGGCAATCAGCCCCAGCATTTT
TRBJ2-1	.	TRBD2	TRBV29-1	CSVDPAGTSGINEQFF	TGCAGCGTTGACCCCGCCGGGACTAGCGGGATAAATGAGCAGTTCTTC
TRBJ2-7	once	TRBD1	TRBV7-8	CASSLAVGQGTSYEQYF	TGTGCCAGCAGCTTAGCGGTTGGACAGGGGACCTCCTACGAGCAGTACTTC
TRBJ2-1	.	TRBD1	TRBV24-1	CATSDGQGEQFF	TGTGCCACCAGTGACGGACAGGGTGAGCAGTTCTTC
TRBJ1-1	.	TRBD1	TRBV20-1	CSANEVRGLGQRSEAFF	TGCAGTGCTAATGAAGTTCGAGGTCTGGGACAGAGGTCTGAAGCTTTCTTT
TRBJ2-1	few	TRBD2	TRBV18	CASSPSGTSGNEQFF	TGTGCCAGCTCACCCAGTGGGACTAGCGGTAATGAGCAGTTCTTC
TRBJ2-5	few	TRBD2	TRBV15	CATSSDTSGSETQYF	TGTGCCACCAGCAGCGATACTAGCGGGAGCGAGACCCAGTACTTC
TRBJ1-2	.	TRBD1	TRBV7-3	CASSQPGQGRNNYGYTF	TGTGCCAGCAGCCAACCGGGACAGGGGCGAAACAACTATGGCTACACCTTC
TRBJ2-1	.	TRBD2	TRBV10-3	CAIATSGRATNEQFF	TGTGCCATCGCTACTAGCGGGAGGGCTACCAATGAGCAGTTCTTC
TRBJ2-1	.	TRBD1	TRBV5-1	CASSLKTGGDNEQFF	TGCGCCAGCAGCTTGAAGACAGGGGGGGACAATGAGCAGTTCTTC